These 8 T cell receptor beta chains were sequenced from one sample in a study of cytomegalovirus exposure and HLA in healthy donors. The primer mix had 60 Vbeta and 13 Jbeta primers. Data came from immunoSEQ multiplex PCR; TCRdb stores just in-frame clones and leaves some out. The sample lists nearly 300,000 clones, around 86% occurring once. Material: PBMCs. The receptors stem from a man in his forties in good health and CMV-seropositive.

V gene TRBV29-1 combines with J gene TRBJ2-7; weak D call: TRBD2 (6 bases). V was pared by 3 bases and J by 2 bases, with 14 bases between. The CDR3 length is 14 residues. Germline CDR1 and CDR2: SQVTM and ANQGSEA. The CDR3 DNA follows: TGCAGCGTTGACCCCCGCGGGGATGCCTACGAGCAGTACTTC. This sequence encodes CSVDPRGDAYEQYF.

This chain links TRBV28 with TRBJ2-1, with D hard to call. Trimming shortened V by 2 bases and J by 4 bases, and 3 bases separated the two germline ends. The CDR3 contains 12 residues. Per the germline V gene, CDR1 is MDHEN and CDR2 is SYDVKM. The CDR3 coding sequence is TGTGCCAGCAGTTTACGGTACAATGAGCAGTTCTTC. Translation gives CASSLRYNEQFF.

The V call is TRBV5-1, the J call TRBJ2-1, with TRBD2 matching over 13 bases. V trimming: 3 bases; J trimming: 1 base; junction bases outside the gene matches: 7. The CDR3 length is 18 residues. CDR1 SGHRS and CDR2 YFSETQ come from the germline V gene. CDR3 region: CASSSPTSGRLSYNEQFF. The CDR3 DNA reads as TGCGCCAGCAGCTCCCCGACTAGCGGGAGGCTTTCCTACAATGAGCAGTTCTTC.

The chain is built from TRBV5-1 and TRBJ2-7; TRBD2 agrees at 9 bases. With V trimmed by 7 bases and J by 2 bases, 7 bases remained unmatched. This CDR3 comprises 14 residues. Germline V gene sequence: CDR1 SGHRS, CDR2 YFSETQ. CDR3 sequence (DNA): TGCGCCAGCGGCCAGACTAGCGGAACCTACGAGCAGTACTTC. Translated, it gives CASGQTSGTYEQYF.

The chain has TRBV15 and TRBJ2-3; 11 bases are shared with TRBD2. J lost 2 bases, V lost 2 bases, and 6 bases had no gene match. Germline values: CDR1 LNHNV, CDR2 YYDKDF (reference sequence). This CDR3 is built from 17 residues. The CDR3 bases are TGTGCCACCAGCAGATACCTTAGCGGGAGGGCCACAGATACGCAGTATTTT. It encodes CATSRYLSGRATDTQYF.

The chain uses TRBV15 and TRBJ2-2; TRBD2 matches at 10 bases. The germline V gene encodes CDR1 LNHNV and CDR2 YYDKDF (reference sequence). J was trimmed by 5 bases and V by 2 bases; bases with no gene match: 11. The CDR3 is made up of 18 amino acids. The CDR3 DNA sequence: TGTGCCACCAGCAGAAACCTCGGCCTAGCGGGAGAAACCGGGGAGCTGTTTTTT. Amino acids: CATSRNLGLAGETGELFF.

The rearrangement links TRBV6-5 to TRBJ1-1, with 7 bases that match TRBD1. This CDR3 spans 14 amino acids. Germline loops: CDR1 MNHEY, CDR2 SVGAGI. V trimming: 4 bases; J trimming: 2 bases; junction bases outside the gene matches: 4. CDR3 in amino acids: CASSSTGENTEAFF. Here the CDR3 DNA reads TGTGCCAGCAGTTCCACAGGGGAAAACACTGAAGCTTTCTTT.

V usage is TRBV5-1 and J usage is TRBJ1-4, with 8 nucleotides matching TRBD1. The J segment lost 4 bases and the V segment lost 4 bases, leaving 12 bases of the junction unmatched. Looked up from germline, CDR1 is SGHRS and CDR2 is YFSETQ. The CDR3 is 17 amino acids. In DNA form, the CDR3 reads TGCGCCAGCAGCACCTATGGACAGGGAACTGTTAATGAAAAACTGTTTTTT. It yields the protein CASSTYGQGTVNEKLFF.